One T cell receptor (beta chain) is described in this entry. Its antigen is not identified. This record comes from a study of T-cell memory formation after mild COVID-19. Across the whole study: The two donors had largely donor-specific TCR clusters.

Study findings and constraints: While clones contracting from day 15 to 85 were balanced between CD4 and CD8, later expanders leaned CD4+. Most CD4+ clones that shrank were in CM and EM, while CD8+ ones turned up in EMRA.

TCRdb re-called the 5' RACE reads through MiXCR, storing one row per CDR3 protein. The table lists approximately 500,000 distinct CDR3 sequences, roughly 25% of them singletons. The CDR3 is made up of 15 amino acids. The germline V gene encodes CDR1 SGHRS and CDR2 YFSETQ. V lost 4 bases and J lost 3, with 14 bases in between. Specimen: PBMCs or a T cell subset sorted from them (not recorded which). This sequence was found in an adult woman who had mild COVID-19 (a few samples of this study predate the infection). Cell type and time point are not known. The rearrangement uses TRBV5-1 and TRBJ2-1, with D tentatively TRBD1 (6 bases). CDR3 region: CASSDGQSRYNEQFF. As DNA, the CDR3 is TGCGCCAGCAGCGATGGACAGTCTCGCTACAATGAGCAGTTCTTC.